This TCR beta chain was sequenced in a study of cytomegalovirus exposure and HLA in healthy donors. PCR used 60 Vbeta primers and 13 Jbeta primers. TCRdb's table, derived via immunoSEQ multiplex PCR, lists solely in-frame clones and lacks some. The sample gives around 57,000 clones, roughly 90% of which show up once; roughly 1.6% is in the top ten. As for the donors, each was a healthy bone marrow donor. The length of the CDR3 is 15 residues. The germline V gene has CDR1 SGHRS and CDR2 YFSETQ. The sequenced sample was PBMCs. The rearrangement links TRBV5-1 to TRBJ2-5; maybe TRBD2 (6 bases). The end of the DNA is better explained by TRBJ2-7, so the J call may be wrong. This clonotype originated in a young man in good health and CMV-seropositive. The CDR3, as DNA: TGCGCCAGCAGCTTGGGTGCTAGCGAGAGCTACGAGCAGTACTTC. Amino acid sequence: CASSLGASESYEQYF.